This passage covers 29 T cell receptor beta chains from one sample sequenced in a study of blood T cell repertoires in COVID-19. The repertoire was sequenced with immunoSEQ multiplex PCR; TCRdb's copy has only in-frame clones and lacks some. The sample has 200,000 to 250,000 clones; 80% to 90% are singletons. Sequencing was carried out using PBMCs or T cells enriched from blood (not recorded which). Receptors were obtained from a woman aged 50 to 60 in a cohort exposed to, infected with or recovered from COVID-19 (not recorded which).

The V gene is TRBV6-4, the J gene TRBJ2-1; D remains unclear. Per germline, CDR1 MRHNA and CDR2 SNTAGT. Trimming took 6 bases from V and 8 from J, leaving 17 bases between them. This CDR3 is built from 14 residues. The CDR3 spells CASSLRFEVDEQFF. DNA of the CDR3: TGTGCCAGCAGCCTGCGGTTTGAGGTGGATGAGCAGTTCTTC.

The rearrangement links TRBV6-2 or TRBV6-3 to TRBJ2-1; TRBD2 matches 8 bases. The CDR3 runs 17 residues. The germline V gene encodes CDR1 MNHEY and CDR2 SVGEGT. Trimming cost V 5 bases and J 5 bases; bases outside gene matches: 14. Written as DNA, the CDR3 is TGTGCCAGCAGTCCCCCCCCCGGGACTAGGGGCGACAATGAGCAGTTCTTC. It yields the protein CASSPPPGTRGDNEQFF.

The chain employs TRBV19 and TRBJ2-3; the D is unclear. Trimming shortened V by 3 bases and J by 4 bases, and 14 bases separated the two germline ends. CDR1 is LNHDA and CDR2 is SQIVND in the germline V gene (reference sequence). The length of the CDR3 is 15 residues. Here the CDR3 reads CASSIKPNRADTQYF. CDR3 DNA: TGTGCCAGTAGTATTAAGCCGAATCGTGCAGATACGCAGTATTTT.

The rearrangement links TRBV7-9 to TRBJ2-1, with 13 bases that match TRBD2. The CDR3 loop spans 17 amino acids. Unmatched junction bases numbered 6, after V lost 4 bases and J lost 3 bases. Looked up from germline, CDR1 is SEHNR and CDR2 is FQNEAQ (reference sequence). CDR3 sequence (DNA): TGTGCCAGCAGCTCCACCCGGACTAGCGGGGGCTACAATGAGCAGTTCTTC. Residues: CASSSTRTSGGYNEQFF.

This chain connects TRBV3-1 (or the pseudogene TRBV3-2) to TRBJ2-7; unclear D gene. Trimming removed 1 base from V and 7 bases from J, with 11 bases in between. Germline V gene sequence: CDR1 LGHDT, CDR2 YNNKEL (reference sequence). CDR3 length: 13 residues. The DNA for the CDR3 is TGTGCCAGCAGCCAAGTCGCGCGAGGAGAGCAGTACTTC. Its translation: CASSQVARGEQYF.

The J gene is TRBJ1-3, the V gene TRBV7-2, with D unclear. The CDR3 consists of 15 residues. Trimming took 5 bases from V and 0 from J, leaving 11 bases between them. CDR1 is SGHTA, CDR2 FQGNSA, per germline. The CDR3 sequence is CASSTYESSGNTIYF. In DNA form, the CDR3 reads TGTGCCAGCAGCACCTACGAGAGCTCTGGAAACACCATATATTTT.

The V and J genes are TRBV9 and TRBJ1-5, with a weak D call TRBD1 (6 bases). This CDR3 comprises 15 residues. CDR1 is SGDLS, CDR2 YYNGEE, per germline. Trimming removed 2 bases from V and 2 bases from J, with 11 bases in between. The DNA of the CDR3 is TGTGCCAGCAGCGTTGGTGCAGGGGGCAATCAGCCCCAGCATTTT. Encoded protein: CASSVGAGGNQPQHF.

J is TRBJ2-2 and V is TRBV6-5; 8 nucleotides align to TRBD2. This CDR3 spans 15 amino acids. The ends lost 6 bases at V and 7 bases at J; junction bases unmatched: 10. Germline V CDR1 and CDR2: MNHEY, SVGAGI. The CDR3 DNA sequence: TGTGCCAGCAGCCCCCGGGGGGGGCAAGGCGGGGAGCTGTTTTTT. The encoded protein is CASSPRGGQGGELFF.

The genes are TRBV15 and TRBJ2-2, with TRBD1 matching 9 bases. The length of the CDR3 is 17 residues. J was trimmed by 6 bases and V by 8 bases; bases with no gene match: 16. Germline-derived CDR1 and CDR2 are LNHNV and YYDKDF (reference sequence). The CDR3 nucleotides read TGTGCCACCGAACCTTCCCCGGGACAGGGTCGTCCCGGGGAGCTGTTTTTT. This encodes CATEPSPGQGRPGELFF.

CDR3 protein: CASSPLRGSSYNEQFF. In nucleotides, the CDR3 is TGTGCCAGTAGCCCCCTGCGGGGGAGCTCCTACAATGAGCAGTTCTTC. V and J are TRBV19 and TRBJ2-1, with 7 bases aligning to TRBD2. From germline, CDR1 is LNHDA and CDR2 SQIVND (reference sequence). The CDR3 length is 16 residues. The V segment lost 6 bases and the J segment 0 bases; nucleotides outside the gene matches: 8.

The genes are TRBV7-2 and TRBJ2-1, with a possible D match to TRBD1 (6 bases). Germline V gene sequence: CDR1 SGHTA, CDR2 FQGNSA. The ends were cut back, 5 bases at V and 9 bases at J, with 17 bases in the middle. The CDR3 is made up of 14 amino acids. Here the CDR3 DNA reads TGTGCCAGCAGCCTTGGACAGACCTCAGGTGAGCAGTTCTTC. This sequence encodes CASSLGQTSGEQFF.

The chain couples TRBV2 to TRBJ2-3; tentatively, D is TRBD2 (5 bases). V was pared by 4 bases and J by 0 bases, with 23 bases between. Germline CDR1 reads SNHLY; CDR2 reads FYNNEI. The CDR3 has 19 residues. As DNA, the CDR3 is TGTGCCAGCAGTGGGGCCCGGGGAAGTAGGGTTCCTAGCACAGATACGCAGTATTTT. Translation gives CASSGARGSRVPSTDTQYF.

The V and J genes are TRBV10-3 and TRBJ2-5; perhaps TRBD2 as D (6 bases). The germline gives CDR1 ENHRY, CDR2 SYGVKD. V was trimmed by 5 bases and J by 1 base, leaving 14 bases between them. CDR3 length equals 15 residues. The CDR3 region is CAISTTGLTQETQYF. In nucleotides, the CDR3 is TGTGCCATCAGTACTACAGGACTAACCCAAGAGACCCAGTACTTC.

The rearrangement uses TRBV2 and TRBJ1-4; the match to TRBD1 covers 9 bases. V shed 1 base and J 7 bases; nucleotides not matched to a gene: 4. CDR3 length: 15 residues. Germline CDR1 SNHLY, CDR2 FYNNEI. CDR3 DNA: TGTGCCAGCAGTGAAGTCGGGACAGGGTCTGAAAAACTGTTTTTT. Protein sequence: CASSEVGTGSEKLFF.

The chain recombines TRBV6-1 with TRBJ2-7, with 13 bases that match TRBD2. The CDR3 is made up of 16 amino acids. J gave up 3 bases and V 5 bases, and 7 bases lay outside the gene matches. Germline CDR1 and CDR2: MNHNS and SASEGT. CDR3 amino acids: CASSQGRLAGGYEQYF. The CDR3 DNA reads as TGTGCCAGCAGTCAAGGAAGACTAGCGGGGGGCTACGAGCAGTACTTC.

This chain joins TRBV7-2 and TRBJ1-6; no definite D call. Germline V CDR1 and CDR2: SGHTA, FQGNSA. This CDR3 region has 12 residues. The V gene lost 4 bases and the J gene lost 7 bases, with 5 bases spanning the gap. The chain's CDR3 is CASSSSNSPLHF. The CDR3 coding sequence is TGTGCCAGCAGCTCTAGCAATTCACCCCTCCACTTT.

The V gene is TRBV6-5, the J gene TRBJ2-1, with TRBD1 matching 7 bases. Germline-derived CDR1 and CDR2 are MNHEY and SVGAGI. V trimming: 4 bases; J trimming: 2 bases; junction bases outside the gene matches: 5. This CDR3 contains 15 residues. This chain's CDR3 is CASSSWTGPYNEQFF. In DNA form, the CDR3 reads TGTGCCAGCAGTTCGTGGACAGGACCCTACAATGAGCAGTTCTTC.

The V and J genes are TRBV19 and TRBJ1-4, with TRBD1 matching 7 bases. The CDR3 extends over 16 amino acids. V was pared by 5 bases and J by 8 bases, with 14 bases of the junction left unmatched. From germline, CDR1 is LNHDA and CDR2 SQIVND (reference sequence). CDR3 nucleotides: TGTGCCAGTAGTCCATCAAACAGGGGCACGGGGGAAAAACTGTTTTTT. Amino acid sequence: CASSPSNRGTGEKLFF. The whole variable domain, filled in from reference TRBV19 and TRBJ1-4, reads DGGITQSPKYLFRKEGQNVTLSCEQNLNHDAMYWYRQDPGQGLRLIYYSQIVNDFQKGDIAEGYSVSREKKESFPLTVTSAQKNPTAFYLCASSPSNRGTGEKLFFGSGTQLSVL.

V is TRBV28 and J is TRBJ1-6; a weak D match, TRBD1 (5 bases). The CDR3 spans 14 residues. The V gene's germline CDR1 is MDHEN and CDR2 SYDVKM. V was shortened by 10 bases and J by 5 bases, with 15 bases between the two germline ends. This CDR3 reads CATDGGVNNSPLHF. DNA for the CDR3: TGTGCCACCGATGGGGGGGTAAATAATTCACCCCTCCACTTT.

The chain recombines TRBV29-1 with TRBJ2-5; D unresolved. The length of the CDR3 is 13 residues. Trimming took 4 bases from V and 4 from J, leaving 13 bases between them. CDR1 is SQVTM, CDR2 ANQGSEA, per germline. CDR3 in DNA: TGCAGCGTTGTTCTGAGGCTAGGAGAGACCCAGTACTTC. This sequence encodes CSVVLRLGETQYF.

The rearrangement uses TRBV11-2 and TRBJ1-5, with D possibly matching TRBD1 (5 bases). Germline values: CDR1 SGHAT, CDR2 FQNNGV. V was cut by 5 bases and J by 5 bases, with 16 bases left in between. The CDR3 is 15 residues long. The CDR3 nucleotides read TGTGCCAGCAGCCGTATTAGGGGTGGGGATCAGCCCCAGCATTTT. Its translation: CASSRIRGGDQPQHF.

The sample holds a few counts of this clone. The rearrangement links TRBV5-1 to TRBJ1-3; D gene ambiguous. Germline CDR1 reads SGHRS; CDR2 reads YFSETQ. V gave up 4 bases and J gave up 0 bases, with 11 bases separating them. The CDR3 has 15 residues. In DNA, the CDR3 is TGCGCCAGCAGCCCCCTTTCTATCTCTGGAAACACCATATATTTT. Residues: CASSPLSISGNTIYF.

For the CDR3, the DNA is TGCGCCAGCAGCCAAGATGCTGACAGCCACTACTCCTACGAGCAGTACTTC. The encoded protein is CASSQDADSHYSYEQYF. This chain links TRBV4-1 with TRBJ2-7; tentatively, D is TRBD1 (5 bases). The germline V gene has CDR1 MGHRA and CDR2 YSYEKL. Trimming cost V 0 bases and J 0 bases, with 15 bases left between them. This CDR3 has 17 residues.

The genes are TRBV7-9 and TRBJ1-2, with D possibly matching TRBD1 (5 bases). This CDR3 is 16 amino acids long. The V gene's germline CDR1 is SEHNR and CDR2 FQNEAQ (reference sequence). V was pared by 6 bases and J by 2 bases, with 19 bases between. For the CDR3, the DNA is TGTGCCAGCAGTATTACGGGGCGGGGAACCAACTATGGCTACACCTTC. Its translation is CASSITGRGTNYGYTF. Combining the CDR3 with reference TRBV7-9 and TRBJ1-2 gives the whole variable domain DTGVSQNPRHKITKRGQNVTFRCDPISEHNRLYWYRQTLGQGPEFLTYFQNEAQLEKSRLLSDRFSAERPKGSFSTLEIQRTEQGDSAMYLCASSITGRGTNYGYTFGSGTRLTVV.

This clone was seen a single time. V and J are TRBV7-2 and TRBJ1-3, with D possibly TRBD1 on 5 matching bases. The CDR3 has 14 amino acids. Deletions cut 5 bases from V and 0 bases from J, with 8 bases between. Germline V gene lookup returns CDR1 SGHTA and CDR2 FQGNSA. In DNA, the CDR3 is TGTGCCAGCAGCCCGGGACTCTCTGGAAACACCATATATTTT. Its protein product is CASSPGLSGNTIYF. Complete variable domain (other parts from reference TRBV7-2 and TRBJ1-3): GAGVSQSPSNKVTEKGKDVELRCDPISGHTALYWYRQSLGQGLEFLIYFQGNSAPDKSGLPSDRFSAERTGGSVSTLTIQRTQQEDSAVYLCASSPGLSGNTIYFGEGSWLTVV.

V and J are TRBV19 and TRBJ2-7; 10 bases are a match to TRBD1. The CDR3 has 14 amino acids. V gave up 4 bases and J gave up 5 bases; unmatched junction bases: 5. CDR1 is LNHDA and CDR2 is SQIVND in the germline V gene (reference sequence). CDR3 sequence reads: CASSRQGAQNEQYF. CDR3 sequence (DNA): TGTGCCAGTAGTAGACAGGGGGCGCAAAACGAGCAGTACTTC.

This clone has more than one count but fewer than ten. The rearrangement joins TRBV5-1 to TRBJ2-3, with a tentative D call TRBD1 (6 bases). There are 14 residues in the CDR3. CDR1 and CDR2 (germline): SGHRS, YFSETQ. Trimming took off 5 bases at V and 6 bases at J, with 16 bases between the two ends. CDR3 loop: CASRIAGVRDTQYF. In DNA form, the CDR3 reads TGCGCCAGCAGGATTGCAGGGGTGCGCGATACGCAGTATTTT.

The chain couples TRBV30 to TRBJ1-6; D perhaps matches TRBD1 (6 bases). CDR3 size: 13 residues. Trimming cost V 5 bases and J 7 bases, with 12 bases left between them. Germline values: CDR1 GTSNPN, CDR2 SVGIG (reference sequence). The DNA for the CDR3 is TGTGCCTGGGAGCGGGGGCGCAATTCACCCCTCCACTTT. It encodes CAWERGRNSPLHF.

The chain joins TRBV5-6 to TRBJ2-2, with D tentatively TRBD2 (6 bases). The germline gives CDR1 SGHDT, CDR2 YYEEEE. The CDR3 is 16 residues long. V gave up 5 bases and J gave up 3 bases, with 17 bases separating them. CDR3 amino acids: CASRSPGRGDTGELFF. The DNA for the CDR3 is TGTGCCAGCAGATCCCCAGGGCGGGGAGACACCGGGGAGCTGTTTTTT.